Below are 27 T cell receptor beta chains sequenced from a single sample in a study of cytomegalovirus exposure and HLA in healthy donors. The PCR used 60 Vbeta and 13 Jbeta primers. Libraries were prepared by immunoSEQ multiplex PCR; TCRdb keeps only in-frame clonotypes and omits some of them. The sample includes about 80,000 clones, 80% seen only once; the top ten take approximately 30%. The sequenced sample consisted of PBMCs. These receptors all come from a man aged 50 to 60 in good health and CMV-seropositive.

The chain joins TRBV19 to TRBJ2-3; 10 bases map to TRBD1. This CDR3 has 16 residues. Germline CDR1 is LNHDA and CDR2 is SQIVND (reference sequence). The J segment lost 0 bases and the V segment lost 6 bases, leaving 6 bases of the junction unmatched. CDR3 DNA: TGTGCCAGTAGACTCAGGACAGGGGGTAGCACAGATACGCAGTATTTT. Residues: CASRLRTGGSTDTQYF.

The chain combines TRBV7-9 with TRBJ1-2, with D perhaps matching TRBD1 (6 bases). Between the trimmed V and J ends, which lost 5 bases and 2 bases, there was a span of 9 bases. The CDR3 loop spans 13 amino acids. CDR1 is SEHNR and CDR2 is FQNEAQ in the germline V gene (reference sequence). CDR3 nucleotides: TGTGCCAGCAGCCCCCAGGGGAACTATGGCTACACCTTC. Its protein is CASSPQGNYGYTF.

This clone was seen a few times. This sequence joins TRBV29-1 and TRBJ1-4; D perhaps matches TRBD1 (5 bases). Trimming stripped 4 bases from V and 7 bases from J, with 22 bases between. The CDR3 extends over 16 amino acids. Per the germline V gene, CDR1 is SQVTM and CDR2 is ANQGSEA. CDR3 loop: CSVGDSRTTYPEKLFF. CDR3 in DNA: TGCAGCGTTGGAGACAGTAGGACTACTTACCCTGAAAAACTGTTTTTT.

V usage is TRBV9 and J usage is TRBJ2-7; TRBD1 is a possible D gene (6 bases). The germline V gene has CDR1 SGDLS and CDR2 YYNGEE. CDR3 length: 14 residues. Trimming removed 4 bases from V and 3 bases from J, with 14 bases in between. The CDR3 nucleotides read TGTGCCAGCAGCATGGCTGGGGGCGGCTACGAGCAGTACTTC. Protein product: CASSMAGGGYEQYF.

This rearrangement joins TRBV30 to TRBJ2-1, with 8 bases lining up with TRBD2. CDR1 is GTSNPN and CDR2 is SVGIG in the germline V gene (reference sequence). The CDR3 has 16 residues. V was pared by 2 bases and J by 10 bases, with 16 bases of the junction left unmatched. The CDR3 sequence: CAWSTGHGLAEGEQFF. The CDR3 DNA follows: TGTGCCTGGAGTACGGGCCATGGACTAGCAGAAGGGGAGCAGTTCTTC.

The chain is built from TRBV5-1 and TRBJ2-3; 9 bases map to TRBD2. The germline V gene encodes CDR1 SGHRS and CDR2 YFSETQ. With 7 bases clipped from V and 6 bases from J, the junction kept 9 bases outside the gene matches. This CDR3 has 14 residues. The CDR3 is CASQVAGVDDTQYF. CDR3 DNA sequence: TGCGCCAGCCAAGTAGCGGGAGTTGATGATACGCAGTATTTT.

In DNA, the CDR3 is TGTGCCAGCAGCTTAGACAGGGGCAACGAGCAGTACTTC. Its translation is CASSLDRGNEQYF. The chain joins TRBV7-2 to TRBJ2-7, with 7 positions matching TRBD1. The CDR3 sequence is 13 residues long. Germline CDR1 and CDR2: SGHTA and FQGNSA. The J segment lost 5 bases and the V segment lost 1 base, leaving 2 bases of the junction unmatched.

The rearrangement uses TRBV9 and TRBJ2-3; 8 nucleotides align to TRBD2. V shed 0 bases, J shed 6 bases, and the junction held 6 bases outside the gene matches. This CDR3 is 15 amino acids long. The germline V gene encodes CDR1 SGDLS and CDR2 YYNGEE. Here the CDR3 DNA reads TGTGCCAGCAGCGTAGCGGGAGGGCCTCCCGATACGCAGTATTTT. Amino acid sequence: CASSVAGGPPDTQYF.

This clone was seen a handful of times. The chain employs TRBV4-1 and TRBJ2-5, with D uncertain. The CDR3 runs 13 residues. V was pared by 3 bases and J by 3 bases, with 8 bases between. Germline V gene sequence: CDR1 MGHRA, CDR2 YSYEKL. CDR3 sequence: CASSHASEETQYF. The CDR3 DNA reads TGCGCCAGCAGCCATGCGTCGGAAGAGACCCAGTACTTC.

V gene TRBV27 combines with J gene TRBJ2-1; D is unresolved. CDR3 length: 14 amino acids. Germline CDR1 and CDR2: MNHEY and SMNVEV (reference sequence). V shed 0 bases and J shed 10 bases, with 13 bases lying between them. As DNA, the CDR3 is TGTGCCAGCAGTTTATCGAATACCCCCCGGGAGCAGTTCTTC. Translation gives CASSLSNTPREQFF.

This clone occurred a few times. The chain is built from TRBV7-3 and TRBJ2-3, with 11 bases aligning to TRBD2. J lost 4 bases, V lost 5 bases, and 8 bases had no gene match. This CDR3 has 16 amino acids. Germline values: CDR1 SGHTA, CDR2 FQGTGA. CDR3 nucleotide sequence: TGTGCCAGCAGCCCGACCGGACTAGCGGGCGCAGATACGCAGTATTTT. This encodes CASSPTGLAGADTQYF. Full variable domain (rest looked up from reference TRBV7-3 and TRBJ2-3): GAGVSQTPSNKVTEKGKYVELRCDPISGHTALYWYRQSLGQGPEFLIYFQGTGAADDSGLPNDRFFAVRPEGSVSTLKIQRTERGDSAVYLCASSPTGLAGADTQYFGPGTRLTVL.

The table lists this clone with a few counts. This rearrangement joins TRBV5-1 to TRBJ2-2, with TRBD1 matching over 11 bases. The CDR3 totals 15 residues. Germline V gene data show CDR1 as SGHRS and CDR2 as YFSETQ. Unmatched junction bases numbered 5, after V lost 4 bases and J lost 6 bases. This chain's CDR3 is CASSPRDRGSGELFF. CDR3 DNA sequence: TGCGCCAGCAGCCCCCGGGACAGGGGGTCCGGGGAGCTGTTTTTT.

J is TRBJ2-6 and V is TRBV29-1; the D is unclear. In germline, CDR1 is SQVTM, CDR2 ANQGSEA. V lost 3 bases to trimming and J lost 2 bases, with 8 bases between them. The CDR3 has 14 residues. CDR3 nucleotides: TGCAGCGTTGATCAGGTGACTGGGGCCAACGTCCTGACTTTC. It is translated as CSVDQVTGANVLTF.

The genes are TRBV11-2 and TRBJ2-1; 8 nucleotides match TRBD1. The CDR3 has 16 residues. The ends lost 5 bases at V and 2 bases at J; junction bases unmatched: 8. Germline-derived CDR1 and CDR2 are SGHAT and FQNNGV. The CDR3 sequence is CASSRRTGRTYNEQFF. For the CDR3, the DNA is TGTGCCAGCAGCCGCAGGACAGGGCGGACCTACAATGAGCAGTTCTTC.

The CDR3 is CASSLPAGEAFF. CDR3 in DNA: TGTGCCAGCTCACTCCCGGCAGGCGAGGCTTTCTTT. The chain couples TRBV18 to TRBJ1-1; D unclear. CDR1 is KGHSH and CDR2 is LQKENI in the germline V gene. The V end lost 4 bases, the J end lost 11 bases, and 14 bases lay between the germline ends. This CDR3 is 12 amino acids long. Based on the CDR3 plus reference TRBV18 and TRBJ1-1, the full variable domain is NAGVMQNPRHLVRRRGQEARLRCSPMKGHSHVYWYRQLPEEGLKFMVYLQKENIIDESGMPKERFSAEFPKEGPSILRIQQVVRGDSAAYFCASSLPAGEAFFGQGTRLTVV.

The J gene is TRBJ2-7, the V gene TRBV19, with 13 bases lining up with TRBD2. With V trimmed by 5 bases and J by 1 base, 5 bases remained unmatched. The germline CDR1 and CDR2 sequences are LNHDA and SQIVND (reference sequence). The CDR3 has 16 amino acids. This CDR3 is CASSPRTSGRSYEQYF. The CDR3 DNA follows: TGTGCCAGTAGTCCCCGGACTAGCGGGAGATCCTACGAGCAGTACTTC.

V usage is TRBV5-1 and J usage is TRBJ2-2, with D unclear. Germline V CDR1 and CDR2: SGHRS, YFSETQ. V was shortened by 0 bases and J by 6 bases, with 6 bases between the two germline ends. The CDR3 is 13 amino acids. The CDR3, as DNA: TGCGCCAGCAGCTTGGTTCCTCCCGGGGAGCTGTTTTTT. This sequence encodes CASSLVPPGELFF. The entire variable domain, with the rest obtained from reference TRBV5-1 and TRBJ2-2, is as follows: KAGVTQTPRYLIKTRGQQVTLSCSPISGHRSVSWYQQTPGQGLQFLFEYFSETQRNKGNFPGRFSGRQFSNSRSEMNVSTLELGDSALYLCASSLVPPGELFFGEGSRLTVL.

The CDR3: CASRPGRMNTEAFF. CDR3 nucleotides: TGTGCCAGCAGGCCCGGGAGGATGAACACTGAAGCTTTCTTT. The V gene is TRBV11-2, the J gene TRBJ1-1; D is undetermined. This CDR3 has 14 residues. Germline V gene lookup returns CDR1 SGHAT and CDR2 FQNNGV. Trimming pared 6 bases from V and 0 bases from J, leaving 11 bases between.

The gene calls are TRBV25-1 and TRBJ2-3, with D perhaps TRBD2 (6 bases). V was clipped by 8 bases and J by 3 bases, with 12 bases between them. CDR3 length: 13 residues. Germline values: CDR1 MGHDK, CDR2 SYGVNS. The CDR3 sequence is CASLSRETDTQYF. The CDR3 DNA is TGTGCCAGCCTGAGTCGGGAGACAGATACGCAGTATTTT.

V and J are TRBV14 and TRBJ2-2; 9 nucleotides match TRBD1. Germline V gene lookup returns CDR1 SGHDN and CDR2 FVKESK. V shed 3 bases, J shed 2 bases, and the junction held 4 bases outside the gene matches. The CDR3 extends over 16 amino acids. CDR3 residues: CASSHEDRGNTGELFF. In DNA, the CDR3 is TGTGCCAGCAGCCACGAGGACAGGGGCAACACCGGGGAGCTGTTTTTT.

J is TRBJ2-1 and V is TRBV18, with 9 bases matching TRBD1. The CDR3 is 16 residues long. Germline trimming cut 3 bases from V and 4 bases from J; bases unmatched to any gene: 7. Germline CDR1 KGHSH, CDR2 LQKENI. This chain's CDR3 is CASSPAQGARYNEQFF. DNA of the CDR3: TGTGCCAGCTCACCCGCACAGGGGGCGCGATACAATGAGCAGTTCTTC.

This chain links TRBV18 with TRBJ2-1; TRBD1 is a possible D gene (5 bases). This CDR3 spans 15 amino acids. Germline CDR1 and CDR2: KGHSH and LQKENI. The germline V and J ends were trimmed by 2 bases and 5 bases, with 13 bases remaining between them. The CDR3 sequence: CASSPTGGRDNEQFF. The DNA of the CDR3 is TGTGCCAGCTCACCAACAGGTGGCAGAGACAATGAGCAGTTCTTC.

In this sample, this clone turned up once. The CDR3 is CASSQGGSGTGGTQYF. As DNA, the CDR3 is TGTGCCAGCAGCCAGGGGGGGAGCGGGACAGGGGGGACCCAGTACTTC. This chain uses TRBV4-2 with TRBJ2-5; 11 bases are shared with TRBD1. CDR3 length: 16 residues. J lost 7 bases, V lost 3 bases, and 10 bases had no gene match. Germline lookup yields CDR1 LGHNA and CDR2 YNFKEQ.

The J gene is TRBJ1-4, the V gene TRBV2, with TRBD1 as a possible D gene (5 bases). Germline V gene data show CDR1 as SNHLY and CDR2 as FYNNEI. The CDR3 contains 14 residues. V was cut by 11 bases and J by 5 bases, with 18 bases left in between. CDR3 residues: CAQLSFAGNEKLFF. The CDR3 region has the DNA TGTGCCCAGCTATCCTTCGCAGGGAATGAAAAACTGTTTTTT.

This chain links TRBV30 with TRBJ2-3, with 10 bases aligning to TRBD1. This CDR3 contains 15 residues. Germline CDR1 reads GTSNPN; CDR2 reads SVGIG (reference sequence). J gave up 3 bases and V 4 bases, and 7 bases lay outside the gene matches. The CDR3 nucleotides are TGTGCCTGGACTCGAGGGACAGGGGAAACAGATACGCAGTATTTT. This codes for CAWTRGTGETDTQYF.

This rearrangement joins TRBV2 to TRBJ2-1; 9 bases align to TRBD1. CDR1 is SNHLY, CDR2 FYNNEI, per germline. The CDR3 contains 16 residues. The V gene end was trimmed by 4 bases and the J gene end by 5 bases; junction bases not matched to a gene: 9. The CDR3 loop reads CASSVVRDRVNNEQFF. CDR3 sequence (DNA): TGTGCCAGCAGTGTAGTACGGGACAGGGTAAACAATGAGCAGTTCTTC.

This chain uses TRBV6-1 with TRBJ2-3; 9 bases fit TRBD1. Germline V lookup: CDR1 MNHNS, CDR2 SASEGT. V was pared by 1 base and J by 3 bases, with 5 bases of the junction left unmatched. The CDR3 extends over 16 amino acids. The CDR3 nucleotides read TGTGCCAGCAGTGAAGGGGACAGGGTAAGGACAGATACGCAGTATTTT. Translating gives CASSEGDRVRTDTQYF.